The T cell receptor (beta chain) under discussion was sequenced for a study of HIV-infected patients and healthy controls. Points from the study as a whole: In healthy controls, MAIT alpha CDR3s were common; in HIV+ repertoires, severely depleted.

Only a few counts were recorded for this clonotype. The antigen remains undetermined. Germline V gene sequence: CDR1 SNHLY, CDR2 FYNNEI. With 9 bases removed from V and 0 bases from J, the gap between germline ends came to 14 bases. The CDR3 covers 14 residues. No cell fractionation was done, so the repertoire covers all unsorted peripheral blood T cells. Peripheral blood, 2 to 3 ml, was drawn for RNA extraction. Around 0.5 ug RNA was reverse transcribed with alpha and beta constant-region primers. Using multiplexing indices, alpha and beta chain libraries were generated apart by chain-specific third strand synthesis. Second strand DNA was synthesized using a primer at the SP2 site. The library had 12-nucleotide molecular identifiers formed by two random hexamers joined together. A single record per CDR3 protein comes from TCRdb applying MiXCR to the 5' RACE reads. Here the sample spans approximately 9,800 distinct CDR3 sequences, roughly 8% being singletons.

The sequence derives from an adult in good health. The chain combines TRBV2 with TRBJ1-2; D is undetermined. Sequenced material: blood. The CDR3 DNA is TGTGCCAGTTTGGGCTCCGCATCTAACTATGGCTACACCTTC. Translating it yields CASLGSASNYGYTF.